This T cell receptor (beta chain) originates from a study of T-cell memory formation after mild COVID-19 (dated by TCRdb to about 2021). About the full investigation: TCR sequence clusters from the two donors were largely donor specific. In a couple of donors, T-cell clones that expanded and contracted after mild COVID-19 were tracked by sequencing TCRalpha and TCRbeta repertoires over time. Two young, previously healthy adult volunteers made up the cohort, one male and one female.

Ficoll-Paque density gradient centrifugation was the method used to isolate PBMCs. A remark on this clonotype: This clone's antigen is unknown. The record has no base qualities; no much larger clone is one base away.

Overall results and qualifications from the work: From day 15 to 85, contracting clones showed balanced CD4/CD8 phenotypes, whereas a second wave of clones that expanded from day 15 to 37 leaned towards CD4+. The study included only a couple of mild cases, and larger cohorts that include severe cases with pre-infection samples were judged to be necessary. Contracting CD4+ clones were found mainly in CM and EM memory subsets, while CD8+ clones were enriched in EMRA. SARS-CoV-2 specificity of the second-wave clones peaking on day 37 was not confirmed. The detection of some responding clones in pre-infection memory suggests that pre-existing cross-reactive memory T cells joined the SARS-CoV-2 response.

Taken from the germline V gene, the CDR1 and CDR2 loops are SGHVS and FNYEAQ. V lost 5 bases and J lost 3 bases, and the count of bases not matched to a germline gene is 10. The CDR3 spans 15 residues, from the cysteine through the phenylalanine. Only CDR3 DNA remains: 45 bases, in frame from the first base. The sample was run on an Illumina NovaSeq 6000. cDNA libraries for TCRalpha and TCRbeta were prepared by 5'RACE using constant-segment primers, with sample barcodes and unique molecular identifiers added. Trizol reagent was used to extract RNA from every sample. Amplification of the libraries took two PCR steps, and the second step added a second sample barcode plus Illumina TruSeq adapters. Libraries were sequenced on an Illumina NovaSeq with 2 x 150 bp paired-end reads. For the original study's pipeline: With migec v1.2.7, reads were demultiplexed and then collapsed into UMI-guided consensus sequences. Using mixcr v2.1.11, the UMI consensuses were aligned to TRA and TRB V and J templates and assembled into clonotypes. Clonotypes were classified as expanded or contracted when called significant by both edgeR and NoisET, with noise models trained on biological replicates. For edgeR calls, a false discovery rate-adjusted p below 0.01 and a log2 fold-change threshold of 1 were applied. As an exploratory analysis of dynamics, max-normalized trajectories of the 1000 most abundant clonotypes were examined by PCA with hierarchical clustering. Separately sequenced CD4+ and CD8+ repertoires were used to assign the CD4 or CD8 phenotype of responding clones. The public reads were reprocessed in TCRdb via fastp at Q25 and MiXCR, keeping in-frame beta chains. Rows are unified per CDR3 protein, each entry keeping the most common DNA and genes. What appears here as the V and J calls and clone size reflects TCRdb's work, not the paper's. Across this sample there are about 450,000 distinct CDR3 sequences, with 20% to 25% seen only once. The ten largest make up approximately 14% of the sample.

The sequenced sample consisted of PBMCs or a T cell subset sorted from them (not recorded which). The receptor was isolated from an adult woman who had mild COVID-19 (a few samples of this study predate the infection). The sample titles of this study are shuffled in the database, so cell type and time point are left out; the donor was told from shared clones. Rearrangement joined TRBV7-6 to TRBJ2-7; TRBD1 matches 7 bases in the middle. CDR3 region: CASSIHQGVGYEQYF. The sequenced DNA: TGTGCCAGCAGCATACACCAGGGGGTCGGCTACGAGCAGTACTTC.